This TCR beta chain appears in the sequencing data of a study of shared clonotypes between healthy human individuals. The length of the CDR3 is 15 residues. V gave up 2 bases and J gave up 4 bases; unmatched junction bases: 8. Germline values: CDR1 SQVTM, CDR2 ANQGSEA. The repertoire was sequenced with immunoSEQ multiplex PCR; TCRdb's copy has only in-frame clones and lacks some. Found here are over 2 million clones, 85% to 95% of them singletons; the top ten hold roughly 0.13%. This chain uses TRBV29-1 with TRBJ2-1, with 7 bases identical to TRBD1. This receptor was obtained from a man younger than 35 in good health. Sequencing was carried out using naive CD4+ T cells sorted from blood. Indicated subset: CD45RA+ positively selected. The DNA for the CDR3 is TGCAGCGTTGAACCTCAAGGGACAGTGTACAATGAGCAGTTCTTC. It specifies CSVEPQGTVYNEQFF.